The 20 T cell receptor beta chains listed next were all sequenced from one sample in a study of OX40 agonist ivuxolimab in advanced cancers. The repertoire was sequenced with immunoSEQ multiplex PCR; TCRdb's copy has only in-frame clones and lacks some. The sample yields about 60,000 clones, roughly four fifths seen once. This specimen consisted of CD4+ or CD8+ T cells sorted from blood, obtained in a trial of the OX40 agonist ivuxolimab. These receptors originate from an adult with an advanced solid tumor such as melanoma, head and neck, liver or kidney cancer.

The CDR3 here is CASSPVTGEETQYF. CDR3 in DNA: TGTGCCAGCTCACCGGTAACAGGGGAAGAGACCCAGTACTTC. The rearrangement uses TRBV18 and TRBJ2-5, with 7 bases that match TRBD1. The trim removed 3 bases at V and 3 bases at J, leaving 4 bases unmatched. Germline values: CDR1 KGHSH, CDR2 LQKENI. This CDR3 has 14 amino acids.

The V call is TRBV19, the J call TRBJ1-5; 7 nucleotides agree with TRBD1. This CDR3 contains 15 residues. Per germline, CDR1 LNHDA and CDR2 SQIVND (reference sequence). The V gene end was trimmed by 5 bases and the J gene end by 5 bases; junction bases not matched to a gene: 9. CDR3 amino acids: CASSLSTGSDQPQHF. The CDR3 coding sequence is TGTGCCAGTAGTCTTTCGACAGGGTCGGATCAGCCCCAGCATTTT.

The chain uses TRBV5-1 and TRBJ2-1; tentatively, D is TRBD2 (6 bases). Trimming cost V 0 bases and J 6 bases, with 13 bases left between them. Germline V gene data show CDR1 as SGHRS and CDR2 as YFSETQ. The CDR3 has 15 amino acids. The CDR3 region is CASSLATGVGNEQFF. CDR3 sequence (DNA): TGCGCCAGCAGCTTGGCCACGGGAGTAGGCAATGAGCAGTTCTTC.

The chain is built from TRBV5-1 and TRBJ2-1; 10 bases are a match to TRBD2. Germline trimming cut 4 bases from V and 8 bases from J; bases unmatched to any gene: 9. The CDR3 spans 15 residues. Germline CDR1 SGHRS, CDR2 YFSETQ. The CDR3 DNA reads TGCGCCAGCAGCCCGGGTCCTAGCGGGAGCCATGAGCAGTTCTTC. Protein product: CASSPGPSGSHEQFF.

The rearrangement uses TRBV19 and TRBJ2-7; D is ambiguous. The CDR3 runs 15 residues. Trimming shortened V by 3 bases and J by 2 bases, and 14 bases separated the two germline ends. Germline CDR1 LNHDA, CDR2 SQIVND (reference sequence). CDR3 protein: CASSIGEVSTYEQYF. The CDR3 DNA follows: TGTGCCAGTAGTATCGGTGAGGTGAGCACCTACGAGCAGTACTTC. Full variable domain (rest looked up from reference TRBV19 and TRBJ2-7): DGGITQSPKYLFRKEGQNVTLSCEQNLNHDAMYWYRQDPGQGLRLIYYSQIVNDFQKGDIAEGYSVSREKKESFPLTVTSAQKNPTAFYLCASSIGEVSTYEQYFGPGTRLTVT.

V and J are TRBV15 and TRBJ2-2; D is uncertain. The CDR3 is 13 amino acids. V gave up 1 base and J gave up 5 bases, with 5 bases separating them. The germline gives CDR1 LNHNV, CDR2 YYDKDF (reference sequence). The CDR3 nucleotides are TGTGCCACCAGCAGAGGAGGTACCGGGGAGCTGTTTTTT. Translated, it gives CATSRGGTGELFF.

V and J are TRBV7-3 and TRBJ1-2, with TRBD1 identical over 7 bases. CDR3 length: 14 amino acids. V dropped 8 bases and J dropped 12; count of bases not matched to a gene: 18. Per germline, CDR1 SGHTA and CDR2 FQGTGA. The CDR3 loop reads CASGVYGGQTIHTF. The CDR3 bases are TGTGCCAGCGGAGTTTATGGGGGACAGACGATCCACACCTTC.

This chain's CDR3 is CASSSAALGLDYNEQFF. The CDR3 coding sequence is TGTGCCAGCAGCTCAGCTGCACTAGGACTGGATTACAATGAGCAGTTCTTC. The chain is built from TRBV7-9 and TRBJ2-1; TRBD2 is a possible D gene (5 bases). V was cut by 4 bases and J by 4 bases, with 20 bases left in between. The CDR3 consists of 17 residues. The germline V gene has CDR1 SEHNR and CDR2 FQNEAQ (reference sequence).

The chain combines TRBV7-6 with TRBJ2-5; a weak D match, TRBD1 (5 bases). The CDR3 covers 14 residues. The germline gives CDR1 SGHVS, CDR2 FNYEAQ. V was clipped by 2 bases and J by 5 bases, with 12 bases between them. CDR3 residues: CASSLSSGLETQYF. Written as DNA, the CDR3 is TGTGCCAGCAGCTTAAGTTCAGGGCTGGAGACCCAGTACTTC. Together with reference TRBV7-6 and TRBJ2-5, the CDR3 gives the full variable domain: GAGVSQSPRYKVTKRGQDVALRCDPISGHVSLYWYRQALGQGPEFLTYFNYEAQQDKSGLPNDRFSAERPEGSISTLTIQRTEQRDSAMYRCASSLSSGLETQYFGPGTRLLVL.

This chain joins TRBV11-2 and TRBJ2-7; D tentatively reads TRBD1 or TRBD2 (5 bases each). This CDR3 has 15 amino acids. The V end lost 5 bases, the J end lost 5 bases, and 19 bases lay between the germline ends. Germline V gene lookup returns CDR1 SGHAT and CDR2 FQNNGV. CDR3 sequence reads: CASSARGTGPHEQYF. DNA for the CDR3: TGTGCCAGCAGCGCGAGAGGGACGGGCCCCCACGAGCAGTACTTC.

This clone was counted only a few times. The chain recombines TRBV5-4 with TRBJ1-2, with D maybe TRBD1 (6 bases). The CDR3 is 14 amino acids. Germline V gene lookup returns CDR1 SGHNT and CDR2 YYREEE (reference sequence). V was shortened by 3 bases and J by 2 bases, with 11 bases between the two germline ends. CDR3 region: CASSSVDRNYGYTF. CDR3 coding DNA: TGTGCCAGCAGCTCTGTCGACAGGAACTATGGCTACACCTTC.

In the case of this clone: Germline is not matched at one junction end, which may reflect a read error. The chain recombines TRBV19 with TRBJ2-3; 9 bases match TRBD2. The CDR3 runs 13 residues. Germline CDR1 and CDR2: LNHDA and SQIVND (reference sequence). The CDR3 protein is CASSIEGTSPQGF. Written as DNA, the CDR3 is TGTGCCAGTAGTATCGAGGGGACTAGCCCACAGGGCTTT.

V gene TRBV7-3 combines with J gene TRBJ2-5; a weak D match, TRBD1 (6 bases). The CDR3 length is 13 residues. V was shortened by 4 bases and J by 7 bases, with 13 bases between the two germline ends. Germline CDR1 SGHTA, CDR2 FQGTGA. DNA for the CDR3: TGTGCCAGCAGCTCGGACAGCGGAGGGACCCAGTACTTC. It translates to CASSSDSGGTQYF.

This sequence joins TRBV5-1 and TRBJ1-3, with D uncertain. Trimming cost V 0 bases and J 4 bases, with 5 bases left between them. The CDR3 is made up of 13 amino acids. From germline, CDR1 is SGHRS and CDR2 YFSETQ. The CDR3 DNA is TGCGCCAGCAGCTTGGCGCCCGGAAACACCATATATTTT. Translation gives CASSLAPGNTIYF.

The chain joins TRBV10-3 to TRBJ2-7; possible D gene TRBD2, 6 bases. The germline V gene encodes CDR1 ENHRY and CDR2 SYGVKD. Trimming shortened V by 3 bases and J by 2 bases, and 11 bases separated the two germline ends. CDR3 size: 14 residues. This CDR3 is CAISDPASAYEQYF. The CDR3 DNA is TGTGCCATCAGTGATCCCGCTAGCGCCTACGAGCAGTACTTC.

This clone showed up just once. Written as DNA, the CDR3 is TGTGCCAGCAGCTTATATGGGGTTGAAAGCACTGAAGCTTTCTTT. Translated: CASSLYGVESTEAFF. The chain links TRBV7-2 to TRBJ1-1; D not resolved. The CDR3 length is 15 residues. Germline-derived CDR1 and CDR2 are SGHTA and FQGNSA. With 2 bases removed from V and 4 bases from J, the gap between germline ends came to 14 bases.

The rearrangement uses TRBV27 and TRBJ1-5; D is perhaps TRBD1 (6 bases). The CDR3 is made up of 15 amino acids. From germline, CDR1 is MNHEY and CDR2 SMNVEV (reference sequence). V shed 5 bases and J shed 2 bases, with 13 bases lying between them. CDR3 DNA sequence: TGTGCCAGCAGTCCCAGGGGTTTTGGCAATCAGCCCCAGCATTTT. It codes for CASSPRGFGNQPQHF.

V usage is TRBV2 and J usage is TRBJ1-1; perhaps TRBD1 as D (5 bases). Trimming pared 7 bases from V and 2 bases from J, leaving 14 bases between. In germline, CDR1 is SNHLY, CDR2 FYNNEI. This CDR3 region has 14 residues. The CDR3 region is CASNGDRHNTEAFF. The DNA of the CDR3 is TGTGCCAGCAACGGCGACAGACATAACACTGAAGCTTTCTTT.

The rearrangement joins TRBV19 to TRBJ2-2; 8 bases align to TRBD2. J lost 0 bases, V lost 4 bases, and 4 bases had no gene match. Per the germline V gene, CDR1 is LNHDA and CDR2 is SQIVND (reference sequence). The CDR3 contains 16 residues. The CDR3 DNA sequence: TGTGCCAGTAGTACCCGGCGGGGGGCGAACACCGGGGAGCTGTTTTTT. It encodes CASSTRRGANTGELFF.

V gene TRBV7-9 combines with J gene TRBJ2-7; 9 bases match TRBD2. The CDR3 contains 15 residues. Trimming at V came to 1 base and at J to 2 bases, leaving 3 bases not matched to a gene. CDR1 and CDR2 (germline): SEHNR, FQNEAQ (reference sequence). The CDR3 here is CASSLGGGRAYEQYF. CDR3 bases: TGTGCCAGCAGCTTAGGTGGCGGGAGGGCCTACGAGCAGTACTTC.